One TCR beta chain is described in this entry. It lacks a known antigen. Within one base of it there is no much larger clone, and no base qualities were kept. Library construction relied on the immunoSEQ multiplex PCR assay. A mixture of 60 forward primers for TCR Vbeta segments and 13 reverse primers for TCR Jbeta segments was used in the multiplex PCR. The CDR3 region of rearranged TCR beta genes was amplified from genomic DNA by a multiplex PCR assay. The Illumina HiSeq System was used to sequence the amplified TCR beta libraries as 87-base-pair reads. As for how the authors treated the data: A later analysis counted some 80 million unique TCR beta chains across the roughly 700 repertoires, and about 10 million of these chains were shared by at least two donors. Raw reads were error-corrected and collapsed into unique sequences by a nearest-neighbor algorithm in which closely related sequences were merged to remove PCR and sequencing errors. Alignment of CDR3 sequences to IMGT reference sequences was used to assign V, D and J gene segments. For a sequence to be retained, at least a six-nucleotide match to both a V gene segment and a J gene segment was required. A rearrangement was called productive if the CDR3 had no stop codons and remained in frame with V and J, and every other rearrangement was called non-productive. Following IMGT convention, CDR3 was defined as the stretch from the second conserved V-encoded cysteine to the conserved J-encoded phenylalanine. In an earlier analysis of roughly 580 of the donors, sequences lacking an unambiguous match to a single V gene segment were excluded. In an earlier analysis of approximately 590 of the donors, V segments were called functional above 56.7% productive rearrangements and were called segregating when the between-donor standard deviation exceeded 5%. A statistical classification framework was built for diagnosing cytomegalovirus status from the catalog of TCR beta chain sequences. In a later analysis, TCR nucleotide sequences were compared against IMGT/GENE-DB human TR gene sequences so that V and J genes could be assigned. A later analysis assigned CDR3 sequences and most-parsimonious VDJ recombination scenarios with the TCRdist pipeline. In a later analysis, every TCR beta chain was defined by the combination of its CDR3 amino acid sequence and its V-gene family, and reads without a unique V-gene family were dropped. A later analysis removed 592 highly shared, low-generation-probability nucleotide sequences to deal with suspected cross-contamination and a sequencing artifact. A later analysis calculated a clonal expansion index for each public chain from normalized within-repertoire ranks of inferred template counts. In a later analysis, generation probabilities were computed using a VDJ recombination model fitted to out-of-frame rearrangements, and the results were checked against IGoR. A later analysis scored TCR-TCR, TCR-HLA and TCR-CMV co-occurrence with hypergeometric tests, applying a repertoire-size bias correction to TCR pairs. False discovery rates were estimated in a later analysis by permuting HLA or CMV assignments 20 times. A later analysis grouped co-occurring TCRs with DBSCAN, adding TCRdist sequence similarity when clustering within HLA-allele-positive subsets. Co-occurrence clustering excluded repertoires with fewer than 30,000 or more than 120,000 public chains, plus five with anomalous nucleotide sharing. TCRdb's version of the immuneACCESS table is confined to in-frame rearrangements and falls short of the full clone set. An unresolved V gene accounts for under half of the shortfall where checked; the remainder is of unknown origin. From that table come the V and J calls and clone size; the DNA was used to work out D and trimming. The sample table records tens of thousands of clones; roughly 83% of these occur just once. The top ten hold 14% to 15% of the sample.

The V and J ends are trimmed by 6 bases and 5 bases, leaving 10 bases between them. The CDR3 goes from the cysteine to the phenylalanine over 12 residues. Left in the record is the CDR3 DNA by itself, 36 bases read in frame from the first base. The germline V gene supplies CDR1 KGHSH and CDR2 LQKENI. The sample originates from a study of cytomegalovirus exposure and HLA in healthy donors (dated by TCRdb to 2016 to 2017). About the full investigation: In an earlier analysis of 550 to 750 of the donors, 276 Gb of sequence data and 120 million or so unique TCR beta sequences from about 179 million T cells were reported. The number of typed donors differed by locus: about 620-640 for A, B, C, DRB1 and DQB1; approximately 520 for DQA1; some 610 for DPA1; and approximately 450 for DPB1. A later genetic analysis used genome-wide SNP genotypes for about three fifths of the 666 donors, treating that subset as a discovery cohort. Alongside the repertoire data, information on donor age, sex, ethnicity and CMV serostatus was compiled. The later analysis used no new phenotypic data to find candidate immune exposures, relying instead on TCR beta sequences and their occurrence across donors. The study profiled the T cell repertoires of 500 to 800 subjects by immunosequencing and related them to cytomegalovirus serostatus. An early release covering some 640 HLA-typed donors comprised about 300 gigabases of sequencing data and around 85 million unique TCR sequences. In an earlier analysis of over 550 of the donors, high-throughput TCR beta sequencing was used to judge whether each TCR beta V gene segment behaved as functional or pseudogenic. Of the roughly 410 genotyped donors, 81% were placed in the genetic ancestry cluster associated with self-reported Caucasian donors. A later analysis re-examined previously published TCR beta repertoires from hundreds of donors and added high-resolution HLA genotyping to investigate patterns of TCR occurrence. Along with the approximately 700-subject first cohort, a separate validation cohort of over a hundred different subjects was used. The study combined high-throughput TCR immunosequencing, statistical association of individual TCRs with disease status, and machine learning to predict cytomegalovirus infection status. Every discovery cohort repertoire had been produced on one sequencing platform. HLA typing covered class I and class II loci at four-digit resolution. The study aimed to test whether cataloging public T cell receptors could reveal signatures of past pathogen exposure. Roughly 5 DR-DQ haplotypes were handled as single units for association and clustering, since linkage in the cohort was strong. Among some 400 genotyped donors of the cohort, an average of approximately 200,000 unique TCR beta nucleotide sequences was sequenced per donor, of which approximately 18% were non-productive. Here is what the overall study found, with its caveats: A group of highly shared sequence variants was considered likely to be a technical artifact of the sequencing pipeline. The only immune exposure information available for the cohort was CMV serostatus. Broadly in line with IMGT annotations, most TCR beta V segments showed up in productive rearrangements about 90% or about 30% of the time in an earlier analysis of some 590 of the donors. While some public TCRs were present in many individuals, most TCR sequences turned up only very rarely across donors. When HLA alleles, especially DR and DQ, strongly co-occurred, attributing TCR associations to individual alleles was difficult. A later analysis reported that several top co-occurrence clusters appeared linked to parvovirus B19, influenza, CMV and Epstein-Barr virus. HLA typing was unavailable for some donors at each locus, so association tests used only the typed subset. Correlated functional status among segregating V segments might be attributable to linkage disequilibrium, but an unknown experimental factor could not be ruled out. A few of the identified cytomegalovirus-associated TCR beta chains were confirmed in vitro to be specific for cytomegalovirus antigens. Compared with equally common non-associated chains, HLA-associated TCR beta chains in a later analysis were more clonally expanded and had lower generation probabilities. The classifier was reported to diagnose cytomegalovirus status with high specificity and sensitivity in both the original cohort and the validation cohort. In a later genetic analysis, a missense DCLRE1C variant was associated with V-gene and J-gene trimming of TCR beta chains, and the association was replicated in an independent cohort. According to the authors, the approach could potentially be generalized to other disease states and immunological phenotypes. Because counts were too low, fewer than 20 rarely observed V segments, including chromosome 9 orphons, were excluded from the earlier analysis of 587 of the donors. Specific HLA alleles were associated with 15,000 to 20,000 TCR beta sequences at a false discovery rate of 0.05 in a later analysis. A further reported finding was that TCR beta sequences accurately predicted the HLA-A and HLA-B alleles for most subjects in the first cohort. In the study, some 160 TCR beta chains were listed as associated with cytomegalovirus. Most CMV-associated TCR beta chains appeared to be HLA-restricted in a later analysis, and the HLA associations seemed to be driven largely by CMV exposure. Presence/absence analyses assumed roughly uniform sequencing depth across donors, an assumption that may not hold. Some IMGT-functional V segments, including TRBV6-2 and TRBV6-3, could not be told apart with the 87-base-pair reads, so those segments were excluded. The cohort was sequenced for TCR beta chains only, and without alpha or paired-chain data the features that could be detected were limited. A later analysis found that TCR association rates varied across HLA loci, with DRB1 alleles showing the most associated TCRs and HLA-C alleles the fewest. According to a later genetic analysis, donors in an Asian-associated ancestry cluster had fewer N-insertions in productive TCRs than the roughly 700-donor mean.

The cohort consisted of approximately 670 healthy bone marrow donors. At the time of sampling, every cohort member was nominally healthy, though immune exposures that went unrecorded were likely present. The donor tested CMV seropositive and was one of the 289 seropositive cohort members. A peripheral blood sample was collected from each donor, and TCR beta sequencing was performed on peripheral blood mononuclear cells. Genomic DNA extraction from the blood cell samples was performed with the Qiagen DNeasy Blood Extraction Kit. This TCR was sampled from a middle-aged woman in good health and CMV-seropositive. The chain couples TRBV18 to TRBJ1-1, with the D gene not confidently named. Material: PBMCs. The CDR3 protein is CASSPGQTEAFF. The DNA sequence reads TGTGCCAGCTCCCCAGGCCAGACTGAAGCTTTCTTT.